What follows are 31 T cell receptor beta chains derived from one specimen sequenced in a study of human T cells and chemical hapten exposure. Time point given: healthy volunteer bleed at 6 weeks. Before extraction, the whole blood was not fractionated, and total RNA was taken from it. TCRdb reprocessed the RACE reads via MiXCR and lists one record per CDR3 protein. The sample has about 80,000 distinct CDR3 sequences; 7% to 9.5% are singletons. Sequenced: whole blood. The source of these receptors is a female donor in good health. Some clones in this sample may be carry-over from other donors' samples.

This clonotype has ten or more counts. The V gene is TRBV7-2, the J gene TRBJ2-1, with TRBD1 identical over 7 bases. This CDR3 region has 16 residues. The germline V gene encodes CDR1 SGHTA and CDR2 FQGNSA. Unmatched junction bases numbered 13, after V lost 5 bases and J lost 6 bases. DNA of the CDR3: TGTGCCAGCAGCCTCCCACCGACAGGGTTCGGCAATGAGCAGTTCTTC. Encoded protein: CASSLPPTGFGNEQFF.

The chain uses TRBV5-1 and TRBJ2-7; D unclear. Trimming left V 3 bases short and J 0 bases short, with 10 bases between. Germline CDR1 and CDR2: SGHRS and YFSETQ. The CDR3 is 14 amino acids. CDR3 bases: TGCGCCAGCAGCTCCGACGGGCACTCCTACGAGCAGTACTTC. Its protein product is CASSSDGHSYEQYF.

The gene calls are TRBV28 and TRBJ1-1, with TRBD1 matching 11 bases. The germline gives CDR1 MDHEN, CDR2 SYDVKM. This CDR3 contains 15 residues. The trim removed 6 bases at V and 1 base at J, leaving 4 bases unmatched. This chain's CDR3 is CASRGQGEWNTEAFF. In DNA form, the CDR3 reads TGTGCCAGCAGGGGACAGGGGGAATGGAACACTGAAGCTTTCTTT.

This clonotype appeared many times. The chain is built from TRBV29-1 and TRBJ2-3; TRBD1 is a possible D gene (5 bases). The CDR3 runs 14 residues. V lost 1 base, J lost 0 bases, and 8 bases lay in between. Germline V gene data show CDR1 as SQVTM and CDR2 as ANQGSEA. The CDR3 loop is CSVEVQESTDTQYF. CDR3 coding DNA: TGCAGCGTTGAAGTACAGGAAAGCACAGATACGCAGTATTTT.

The chain combines TRBV28 with TRBJ1-2; D call uncertain. V shed 6 bases and J shed 7 bases, with 15 bases lying between them. This CDR3 spans 13 amino acids. Germline V gives CDR1 MDHEN, CDR2 SYDVKM. Here the CDR3 DNA reads TGTGCCAGCAGCTCGCCGGTGAGTGGTGGCTACACCTTC. Its translation is CASSSPVSGGYTF.

V is TRBV3-1 and J is TRBJ1-1; D not resolved. Germline V gene lookup returns CDR1 LGHDT and CDR2 YNNKEL (reference sequence). V was cut by 5 bases and J by 3 bases, with 16 bases left in between. CDR3 length: 15 amino acids. The CDR3 here is CASSSTHIIYTEAFF. The CDR3 DNA reads as TGTGCCAGCAGCTCCACCCACATCATATACACTGAAGCTTTCTTT.

The table lists this clonotype with a few counts. V gene TRBV20-1 combines with J gene TRBJ1-1; 8 nucleotides line up with TRBD1. V shed 4 bases, J shed 11 bases, and the junction held 15 bases outside the gene matches. This CDR3 region has 14 residues. Germline CDR1 and CDR2: DFQATT and SNEGSKA (reference sequence). Here the CDR3 DNA reads TGCAGTGCTAACCCTCTGGACAGGGATATCGAGGCTTTCTTT. Protein: CSANPLDRDIEAFF.

This clonotype has at least ten counts. The gene calls are TRBV29-1 and TRBJ1-1; D gene ambiguous. CDR3 length equals 11 residues. Looked up from germline, CDR1 is SQVTM and CDR2 is ANQGSEA. V was pared by 0 bases and J by 8 bases, with 7 bases between. CDR3 region: CSVEDLPEAFF. The CDR3 DNA sequence: TGCAGCGTTGAAGATCTTCCGGAAGCTTTCTTT.

This clonotype appeared many times. This rearrangement joins TRBV7-9 to TRBJ1-2; TRBD1 aligns across 7 bases. Germline V lookup: CDR1 SEHNR, CDR2 FQNEAQ (reference sequence). V was clipped by 3 bases and J by 8 bases; unmatched bases: 15. This CDR3 has 16 amino acids. The CDR3 region is CASSFRGRGTSFGYTF. Here the CDR3 DNA reads TGTGCCAGCAGCTTCCGGGGCAGGGGGACTTCATTCGGCTACACCTTC.

This clonotype was seen ten or more times. The J gene is TRBJ1-5, the V gene TRBV20-1, with 7 positions matching TRBD1. CDR3 length: 16 residues. CDR1 is DFQATT, CDR2 SNEGSKA, per germline (reference sequence). With 2 bases clipped from V and 5 bases from J, the junction kept 12 bases outside the gene matches. The chain's CDR3 is CSARPTGIGVDQPQHF. DNA of the CDR3: TGCAGTGCTAGACCGACAGGGATAGGGGTGGATCAGCCCCAGCATTTT.

In this sample, this clonotype turned up a few times. CDR3 loop: CASSSFGTDTQYF. In nucleotides, the CDR3 is TGTGCCAGCAGCTCCTTCGGCACAGATACGCAGTATTTT. This rearrangement joins TRBV7-2 to TRBJ2-3; D not certain. In germline, CDR1 is SGHTA, CDR2 FQGNSA. CDR3 length: 13 amino acids. The V and J ends lost 4 bases and 1 base respectively, with 6 bases between them.

The chain carries TRBV20-1 and TRBJ1-2; 7 nucleotides agree with TRBD1. Unmatched junction bases numbered 9, after V lost 7 bases and J lost 7 bases. Looked up from germline, CDR1 is DFQATT and CDR2 is SNEGSKA (reference sequence). This CDR3 has 12 residues. The CDR3 region is CSGKQGNSGYTF. Written as DNA, the CDR3 is TGCAGTGGTAAACAGGGGAACAGTGGCTACACCTTC.

This clonotype was detected only once. The rearrangement links TRBV7-2 to TRBJ2-6, with D possibly being TRBD1 (6 bases). The length of the CDR3 is 17 residues. Germline-derived CDR1 and CDR2 are SGHTA and FQGNSA. The V and J ends lost 3 bases and 0 bases respectively, with 12 bases between them. The CDR3: CASSFGTPFSGANVLTF. For the CDR3, the DNA is TGTGCCAGCAGCTTCGGGACACCCTTCTCTGGGGCCAACGTCCTGACTTTC.

The J gene is TRBJ2-7, the V gene TRBV12-3 or TRBV12-4; TRBD2 matches 9 bases. V shed 2 bases, J shed 2 bases, and the junction held 4 bases outside the gene matches. This CDR3 region has 15 residues. CDR3 protein: CASSLCGGVPYEQYF. CDR3 DNA: TGTGCCAGCAGTTTATGCGGGGGGGTCCCCTACGAGCAGTACTTC.

J is TRBJ1-6 and V is TRBV4-2, with D unresolved. Germline lookup yields CDR1 LGHNA and CDR2 YNFKEQ. V lost 3 bases and J 0 bases, leaving 3 bases between the germline ends. The CDR3 contains 14 residues. The CDR3 region is CASSQTSYNSPLHF. CDR3 in DNA: TGTGCCAGCAGCCAGACCTCCTATAATTCACCCCTCCACTTT.

About this clonotype itself: Possible read error: a much larger clone is one base away. The chain is built from TRBV27 and TRBJ1-2; D is undetermined. This CDR3 has 13 residues. Germline-derived CDR1 and CDR2 are MNHEY and SMNVEV (reference sequence). The CDR3 nucleotides are TGTGCCGGCAGCCGCCCCGACTCGTATGGCTACACCTTC. Translation: CAGSRPDSYGYTF.

The chain employs TRBV20-1 and TRBJ1-2; no firm D call. V was pared by 5 bases and J by 5 bases, with 15 bases between. Germline CDR1 reads DFQATT; CDR2 reads SNEGSKA (reference sequence). The CDR3 extends over 13 amino acids. The DNA for the CDR3 is TGCAGTGCTGGCGTAGACATTATGTATGGCTACACCTTC. Protein product: CSAGVDIMYGYTF.

This clonotype was observed at least ten times. The chain links TRBV29-1 to TRBJ2-3, with 8 bases identical to TRBD1. There are 13 residues in the CDR3. Germline V gene sequence: CDR1 SQVTM, CDR2 ANQGSEA. The V and J ends lost 3 bases and 5 bases, in that order; junction bases with no gene match: 4. The CDR3 reads CSVDQGALDTQYF. As DNA, the CDR3 is TGCAGCGTTGATCAGGGGGCATTAGATACGCAGTATTTT.

The chain has TRBV27 and TRBJ1-6, with 8 bases fitting TRBD1. CDR3 length equals 16 residues. Trimming took 4 bases from V and 7 from J; bases not matched to a gene: 9. Germline CDR1 and CDR2: MNHEY and SMNVEV (reference sequence). DNA for the CDR3: TGTGCCAGCAGTTGGACAGGGCAAAGAGGGAATTCACCCCTCCACTTT. Translation: CASSWTGQRGNSPLHF.

This clonotype was seen repeatedly, ten times or more. The chain couples TRBV9 to TRBJ2-3, with a weak D call TRBD1 (6 bases). The V gene's germline CDR1 is SGDLS and CDR2 YYNGEE. V was shortened by 4 bases and J by 6 bases, with 18 bases between the two germline ends. The CDR3 has 15 residues. The CDR3, as DNA: TGTGCCAGCAGCCCAGATCTGCTAAGGGGGGATACGCAGTATTTT. Its translation: CASSPDLLRGDTQYF. The full variable domain, completed using reference TRBV9 and TRBJ2-3, is DSGVTQTPKHLITATGQRVTLRCSPRSGDLSVYWYQQSLDQGLQFLIQYYNGEERAKGNILERFSAQQFPDLHSELNLSSLELGDSALYFCASSPDLLRGDTQYFGPGTRLTVL.

This clonotype was recorded many times. The genes are TRBV20-1 and TRBJ1-2; tentatively, D is TRBD1 (6 bases). Trimming took 0 bases from V and 3 from J, leaving 20 bases between them. This CDR3 spans 17 amino acids. Germline CDR1 is DFQATT and CDR2 is SNEGSKA (reference sequence). For the CDR3, the DNA is TGCAGTGCTAGAGATGAAACCGGGACGGCAGGGGACTATGGCTACACCTTC. Its protein is CSARDETGTAGDYGYTF.

Many counts were recorded for this clonotype. The J gene is TRBJ2-5, the V gene TRBV11-2; the D is unclear. The CDR3 has 13 amino acids. Germline V gives CDR1 SGHAT, CDR2 FQNNGV. Trimming shortened V by 5 bases and J by 5 bases, and 12 bases separated the two germline ends. CDR3 DNA: TGTGCCAGCAGCGTCGGCCCCCAGGAGACCCAGTACTTC. Protein sequence: CASSVGPQETQYF.

As concerns this clonotype: A much larger clone lies a single base off, so this may be a read error. The CDR3 coding sequence is TGTGCCAGCACCCTAGACAGGGTGCGCTCTGGGGCCAACGTCCTGACTTTC. Translation: CASTLDRVRSGANVLTF. V gene TRBV28 combines with J gene TRBJ2-6; 7 nucleotides line up with TRBD1. The CDR3 has 17 amino acids. Germline V gives CDR1 MDHEN, CDR2 SYDVKM. The junction had 9 bases not matched to a gene; V was cut back by 7 bases and J by 0 bases.

This clonotype appeared a few times. V gene TRBV28 combines with J gene TRBJ2-3, with 8 bases fitting TRBD2. The germline CDR1 and CDR2 sequences are MDHEN and SYDVKM. Trimming at V came to 8 bases and at J to 2 bases, leaving 12 bases not matched to a gene. The CDR3 is 16 amino acids. CDR3: CASRGERGRPTDTQYF. CDR3 nucleotide sequence: TGTGCCAGCCGGGGGGAGCGGGGGAGGCCCACAGATACGCAGTATTTT.

This clonotype was observed at least ten times. Written as DNA, the CDR3 is TGTGCCAGCAGTTACGGCCGCTCTGGAAACACCATATATTTT. Translating it yields CASSYGRSGNTIYF. This chain joins TRBV6-6 and TRBJ1-3; unclear D gene. Germline V lookup: CDR1 MNHNY, CDR2 SVGAGI (reference sequence). Trimming pared 2 bases from V and 0 bases from J, leaving 5 bases between. This CDR3 is built from 14 residues.

Regarding this clonotype: Since the CDR3 does not end with the conserved phenylalanine or tryptophan, this likely comes from a read error. The V gene is TRBV20-1, the J gene TRBJ1-4; TRBD1 matches 7 bases. The CDR3 has 15 residues. The germline V gene encodes CDR1 DFQATT and CDR2 SNEGSKA (reference sequence). Trimming cost V 0 bases and J 5 bases; bases outside gene matches: 6. The DNA of the CDR3 is TGCAGTGCTAGAGATCCGACAGGGCCAAATGAAAAACTGTTTTTG. Its translation is CSARDPTGPNEKLFL.

This clonotype was counted between two and nine times. This chain links TRBV30 with TRBJ1-5; D perhaps matches TRBD1 (5 bases). The CDR3 totals 14 residues. Germline V gene sequence: CDR1 GTSNPN, CDR2 SVGIG (reference sequence). V was clipped by 0 bases and J by 7 bases, with 13 bases between them. CDR3 nucleotide sequence: TGTGCCTGGAGTGTGGGGCAGGGTCGACAGCCCCAGCATTTT. As protein: CAWSVGQGRQPQHF.

The V call is TRBV6-2 or TRBV6-3, the J call TRBJ1-1, with D unclear. V was shortened by 0 bases and J by 1 base, with 3 bases between the two germline ends. CDR1 is MNHEY, CDR2 SVGEGT, per germline. The CDR3 is made up of 13 amino acids. This CDR3 reads CASSYSQNTEAFF. The DNA of the CDR3 is TGTGCCAGCAGTTACTCCCAGAACACTGAAGCTTTCTTT.

This clonotype was seen at least ten times. The genes are TRBV6-5 and TRBJ1-6; D remains unclear. The germline V gene encodes CDR1 MNHEY and CDR2 SVGAGI. Between the trimmed V and J ends, which lost 2 bases and 7 bases, there was a span of 12 bases. The CDR3 is 15 residues long. In DNA, the CDR3 is TGTGCCAGCAGTTACCAGGCAGCTCAAAATTCACCCCTCCACTTT. Translated, it gives CASSYQAAQNSPLHF.

This clonotype came up a few times. The chain combines TRBV9 with TRBJ2-3, with TRBD2 matching 16 bases. Looked up from germline, CDR1 is SGDLS and CDR2 is YYNGEE. The CDR3 extends over 20 amino acids. J was trimmed by 4 bases and V by 3 bases; bases with no gene match: 14. The CDR3 here is CASSAPPGTSGGACADTQYF. CDR3 DNA sequence: TGTGCCAGCAGCGCCCCACCCGGGACTAGCGGGGGGGCCTGCGCAGATACGCAGTATTTT.

This clonotype has just a few counts. The rearrangement links TRBV4-1 to TRBJ2-1; D unclear. The V end was cut by 1 base, the J end by 0 bases, with 13 bases between. This CDR3 region has 17 residues. Germline V gene lookup returns CDR1 MGHRA and CDR2 YSYEKL. CDR3: CASSQGVVTSSYNEQFF. The CDR3 DNA sequence: TGCGCCAGCAGCCAAGGAGTGGTGACGAGCTCCTACAATGAGCAGTTCTTC.